This TCR beta chain was recorded in a study of cytotoxic CD8 clonotypes in ibrutinib-treated CLL. Study observations and caveats: Public clonotypes proved infrequent, and on treatment they shrank or remained steady. Clonality increased at ibrutinib response, then returned toward baseline at progression.

As regards this clone: The antigen is not known.

Assay used: immunoSEQ multiplex PCR; TCRdb lists only in-frame clones, some missing. This table has a few hundred thousand clones, roughly 70% appearing once. The CDR3 sequence is 14 residues long. With V trimmed by 10 bases and J by 3 bases, 11 bases remained unmatched. Germline loops: CDR1 LNHDA, CDR2 SQIVND (reference sequence). This specimen was PBMCs, taken after 24 months of ibrutinib treatment. V and J are TRBV19 and TRBJ2-7; 8 positions match TRBD2. The TCR originated in a human donor with chronic lymphocytic leukemia. The CDR3 region is CATSPAGEGYEQYF. The CDR3 DNA reads as TGTGCCACCTCCCCAGCGGGAGAGGGCTACGAGCAGTACTTC.